The 28 T cell receptor beta chains reported below all come from one sample, sequenced in a study of multiple sclerosis patients with progressive multifocal leukoencephalopathy. The time point: time of PML onset. Sequenced by immunoSEQ multiplex PCR; TCRdb stores in-frame clones only, minus some. The table lists 25,000 to 35,000 clones, 75% to 90% of them singletons. The source material was PBMCs, sampled from a patient treated with natalizumab. These receptors were collected from a woman in her 30s with progressive multifocal leukoencephalopathy.

This chain joins TRBV7-9 and TRBJ1-5; D gene uncertain. The ends were cut back, 3 bases at V and 1 base at J, with 4 bases in the middle. Germline V gene sequence: CDR1 SEHNR, CDR2 FQNEAQ (reference sequence). This CDR3 is built from 13 residues. CDR3 DNA: TGTGCCAGCAGCTTGGTGAGCAATCAGCCCCAGCATTTT. Translated, it gives CASSLVSNQPQHF.

The chain links TRBV27 to TRBJ2-7; no firm D call. The CDR3 length is 15 residues. Deletions cut 0 bases from V and 3 bases from J, with 12 bases between. Germline-derived CDR1 and CDR2 are MNHEY and SMNVEV (reference sequence). Here the CDR3 DNA reads TGTGCCAGCAGTTTATCAAGTTCCCTCGACTACGAGCAGTACTTC. It encodes CASSLSSSLDYEQYF.

The V and J genes are TRBV5-6 and TRBJ1-2; weak D call: TRBD1 (5 bases). Germline V gene lookup returns CDR1 SGHDT and CDR2 YYEEEE. V shed 5 bases and J shed 4 bases, with 15 bases lying between them. This CDR3 is 14 amino acids long. CDR3 in amino acids: CASRPRVGGYGYTF. The CDR3 region has the DNA TGTGCCAGCAGACCCAGGGTAGGCGGCTATGGCTACACCTTC.

This clone was seen only once. The chain couples TRBV5-1 to TRBJ2-1, with 10 nucleotides matching TRBD2. This CDR3 contains 16 residues. The V and J ends lost 1 base and 2 bases, in that order; junction bases with no gene match: 3. Germline loops: CDR1 SGHRS, CDR2 YFSETQ. CDR3 nucleotide sequence: TGCGCCAGCAGCTTGACTAGCGGGGCGACCTACAATGAGCAGTTCTTC. This encodes CASSLTSGATYNEQFF.

The chain couples TRBV7-9 to TRBJ2-3, with unresolved D. Germline loops: CDR1 SEHNR, CDR2 FQNEAQ (reference sequence). Trimming pared 1 base from V and 1 base from J, leaving 6 bases between. This CDR3 is built from 14 residues. The CDR3 region is CASSLGVGTDTQYF. Here the CDR3 DNA reads TGTGCCAGCAGCTTAGGAGTTGGCACAGATACGCAGTATTTT.

The V and J genes are TRBV19 and TRBJ2-3; 8 bases line up with TRBD2. V trimming: 5 bases; J trimming: 2 bases; junction bases outside the gene matches: 9. The CDR3 length is 16 residues. Per the germline V gene, CDR1 is LNHDA and CDR2 is SQIVND (reference sequence). CDR3 region: CASSPLSGAPTDTQYF. The DNA of the CDR3 is TGTGCCAGTAGTCCTCTTAGCGGGGCGCCCACAGATACGCAGTATTTT.

The chain carries TRBV5-4 and TRBJ1-2; perhaps TRBD1 as D (6 bases). Germline CDR1 and CDR2: SGHNT and YYREEE (reference sequence). The V end lost 4 bases, the J end lost 1 base, and 14 bases lay between the germline ends. The CDR3 is 15 amino acids. The CDR3 region is CASSPAGDLNYGYTF. DNA for the CDR3: TGTGCCAGCAGCCCCGCAGGGGATCTTAACTATGGCTACACCTTC.

Here the CDR3 DNA reads TGCGCCAGCAGCTTGATCCCCTTAACCGGGACAGGGGACTACGAGCAGTACTTC. The encoded protein is CASSLIPLTGTGDYEQYF. The J gene is TRBJ2-7, the V gene TRBV5-1; TRBD1 aligns across 10 bases. The V and J ends lost 1 base and 3 bases, in that order; junction bases with no gene match: 13. Looked up from germline, CDR1 is SGHRS and CDR2 is YFSETQ. CDR3 length: 18 amino acids.

The chain employs TRBV2 and TRBJ2-3, with a possible D match to TRBD2 (5 bases). The CDR3 has 13 residues. Per germline, CDR1 SNHLY and CDR2 FYNNEI. V dropped 8 bases and J dropped 0 bases, with 9 bases sitting between them. In DNA form, the CDR3 reads TGTGCCAGCCATCGGGAAAGCACAGATACGCAGTATTTT. Protein: CASHRESTDTQYF. Full variable domain (outside the CDR3, taken from reference TRBV2 and TRBJ2-3): EPEVTQTPSHQVTQMGQEVILRCVPISNHLYFYWYRQILGQKVEFLVSFYNNEISEKSEIFDDQFSVERPDGSNFTLKIRSTKLEDSAMYFCASHRESTDTQYFGPGTRLTVL.

This chain links TRBV5-1 with TRBJ2-3; TRBD2 agrees at 13 bases. V was pared by 0 bases and J by 6 bases, with 10 bases of the junction left unmatched. CDR1 is SGHRS and CDR2 is YFSETQ in the germline V gene. This CDR3 has 18 residues. CDR3 nucleotide sequence: TGCGCCAGCAGCTTGGGACTAGCGGGGGGCTGGGGCGGGGATACGCAGTATTTT. Translating gives CASSLGLAGGWGGDTQYF. Supplemented by reference TRBV5-1 and TRBJ2-3, the full variable domain reads KAGVTQTPRYLIKTRGQQVTLSCSPISGHRSVSWYQQTPGQGLQFLFEYFSETQRNKGNFPGRFSGRQFSNSRSEMNVSTLELGDSALYLCASSLGLAGGWGGDTQYFGPGTRLTVL.

The chain couples TRBV5-6 to TRBJ2-7, with TRBD1 matching over 10 bases. Losses at the gene ends were 1 base for V and 2 bases for J; bases not matched to a gene: 3. CDR1 is SGHDT and CDR2 is YYEEEE in the germline V gene. This CDR3 is built from 15 residues. In nucleotides, the CDR3 is TGTGCCAGCAGCTTGTCCGGGACAGGGGCCTACGAGCAGTACTTC. Translation: CASSLSGTGAYEQYF.

V gene TRBV10-3 combines with J gene TRBJ2-1; 11 bases match TRBD2. Per the germline V gene, CDR1 is ENHRY and CDR2 is SYGVKD. Losses at the gene ends were 6 bases for V and 5 bases for J; bases not matched to a gene: 6. The CDR3 is 15 residues long. CDR3 region: CAISALAGVHNEQFF. The DNA for the CDR3 is TGTGCCATCAGCGCACTAGCGGGAGTCCACAATGAGCAGTTCTTC.

This clone is medium-sized. The rearrangement links TRBV4-3 to TRBJ2-7; D gene unclear. CDR1 is LGHNA, CDR2 YSLEER, per germline. The CDR3 runs to 15 residues. Trimming removed 1 base from V and 3 bases from J, with 13 bases in between. The CDR3 loop reads CASSQGVSLLYEQYF. CDR3 in DNA: TGCGCCAGCAGCCAAGGAGTTAGCCTACTCTACGAGCAGTACTTC.

The V gene is TRBV18, the J gene TRBJ2-6; D perhaps matches TRBD2 (6 bases). The CDR3 has 18 residues. Germline V CDR1 and CDR2: KGHSH, LQKENI. V was cut by 4 bases and J by 2 bases, with 18 bases left in between. The CDR3 here is CASSLTMIGGAGANVLTF. DNA of the CDR3: TGTGCCAGCTCACTCACCATGATAGGAGGGGCTGGGGCCAACGTCCTGACTTTC. Filled out from reference TRBV18 and TRBJ2-6, the complete variable domain reads NAGVMQNPRHLVRRRGQEARLRCSPMKGHSHVYWYRQLPEEGLKFMVYLQKENIIDESGMPKERFSAEFPKEGPSILRIQQVVRGDSAAYFCASSLTMIGGAGANVLTFGAGSRLTVL.

The J gene is TRBJ1-6, the V gene TRBV18; maybe TRBD1 (5 bases). This CDR3 region has 13 residues. Germline CDR1 reads KGHSH; CDR2 reads LQKENI. Between the trimmed V and J ends, which lost 5 bases and 17 bases, there was a span of 19 bases. As DNA, the CDR3 is TGTGCCAGCTCAGCCCGGGACCGACAAGAGATCCACTTT. It is translated as CASSARDRQEIHF.

V usage is TRBV5-5 and J usage is TRBJ1-1; D gene unclear. Trimming took off 0 bases at V and 11 bases at J, with 14 bases between the two ends. CDR3 size: 13 residues. CDR1 is SGHKS, CDR2 YYEKEE, per germline (reference sequence). Written as DNA, the CDR3 is TGTGCCAGCAGCTTGGCCCCGGCAGCCTGGGCTTTCTTT. Amino acids: CASSLAPAAWAFF.

This rearrangement joins TRBV18 to TRBJ2-2; D call uncertain. Germline lookup yields CDR1 KGHSH and CDR2 LQKENI. CDR3 length: 12 amino acids. Trimming removed 5 bases at V and 0 bases at J, with 1 base between. CDR3 DNA sequence: TGTGCCAGCTCAGCGAACACCGGGGAGCTGTTTTTT. Translating it yields CASSANTGELFF.

The genes are TRBV5-4 and TRBJ1-2; TRBD1 is a possible D gene (5 bases). The germline V gene has CDR1 SGHNT and CDR2 YYREEE (reference sequence). Between the trimmed V and J ends, which lost 0 bases and 4 bases, there was a span of 13 bases. This CDR3 contains 15 residues. This chain's CDR3 is CASSLAGARRYGYTF. The CDR3 DNA is TGTGCCAGCAGCTTGGCTGGGGCAAGACGCTATGGCTACACCTTC. Full variable domain (rest looked up from reference TRBV5-4 and TRBJ1-2): ETGVTQSPTHLIKTRGQQVTLRCSSQSGHNTVSWYQQALGQGPQFIFQYYREEENGRGNFPPRFSGLQFPNYSSELNVNALELDDSALYLCASSLAGARRYGYTFGSGTRLTVV.

This chain links TRBV6-1 with TRBJ2-7; 9 bases map to TRBD1. Germline V gene data show CDR1 as MNHNS and CDR2 as SASEGT. V gave up 5 bases and J gave up 1 base; unmatched junction bases: 6. This CDR3 comprises 15 residues. CDR3 sequence: CASSRPGQGSYEQYF. The CDR3 DNA sequence: TGTGCCAGCAGTCGCCCGGGACAGGGATCCTACGAGCAGTACTTC.

The chain recombines TRBV5-5 with TRBJ2-7; no definite D call. The V end was cut by 3 bases, the J end by 4 bases, with 14 bases between. CDR3 length: 14 residues. Germline-derived CDR1 and CDR2 are SGHKS and YYEKEE (reference sequence). CDR3: CASSWTGPPYEQYF. The CDR3 DNA reads TGTGCCAGCAGCTGGACCGGGCCGCCTTACGAGCAGTACTTC.

This clone appeared a few times. The V and J genes are TRBV5-8 and TRBJ1-1; D remains unclear. CDR1 is SGHTS, CDR2 YDEGEE, per germline. V dropped 0 bases and J dropped 8 bases, with 8 bases sitting between them. The CDR3 runs 12 residues. The CDR3: CASSLAAPEAFF. The CDR3 DNA follows: TGTGCCAGCAGCTTGGCGGCTCCAGAAGCTTTCTTT.

The CDR3 nucleotides read TGTGCCAGCAGTTACGGGCACCTCTCCTACGAGCAGTACTTC. Translation: CASSYGHLSYEQYF. V usage is TRBV6-6 and J usage is TRBJ2-7; D gene ambiguous. Germline-derived CDR1 and CDR2 are MNHNY and SVGAGI (reference sequence). This CDR3 has 14 residues. V dropped 2 bases and J dropped 0 bases, with 8 bases sitting between them.

The chain joins TRBV5-1 to TRBJ1-1, with 9 nucleotides matching TRBD1. Germline CDR1 SGHRS, CDR2 YFSETQ. V lost 1 base, J lost 1 base, and 2 bases stayed unmatched. This CDR3 has 15 amino acids. In DNA, the CDR3 is TGCGCCAGCAGCTTGACAGGGGGCTGGAACACTGAAGCTTTCTTT. Its translation: CASSLTGGWNTEAFF. Full variable domain (outside the CDR3, taken from reference TRBV5-1 and TRBJ1-1): KAGVTQTPRYLIKTRGQQVTLSCSPISGHRSVSWYQQTPGQGLQFLFEYFSETQRNKGNFPGRFSGRQFSNSRSEMNVSTLELGDSALYLCASSLTGGWNTEAFFGQGTRLTVV.

The chain employs TRBV5-5 and TRBJ1-1; D is uncertain. The CDR3 is 15 amino acids. Per germline, CDR1 SGHKS and CDR2 YYEKEE (reference sequence). Trimming removed 2 bases from V and 5 bases from J, with 16 bases in between. CDR3 region: CASSFRLAGGTEAFF. As DNA, the CDR3 is TGTGCCAGCAGCTTTAGGTTAGCAGGCGGGACTGAAGCTTTCTTT.

The V call is TRBV25-1, the J call TRBJ2-1; no clear D. Germline V CDR1 and CDR2: MGHDK, SYGVNS. V lost 6 bases and J lost 8, with 8 bases in between. The CDR3 sequence is 11 residues long. CDR3 sequence (DNA): TGTGCCAGCAGCTTTGGGTATGAGCAGTTCTTC. This encodes CASSFGYEQFF.

The chain has TRBV4-1 and TRBJ1-2; D uncertain. V was pared by 2 bases and J by 6 bases, with 13 bases between. The CDR3 is made up of 14 amino acids. The germline gives CDR1 MGHRA, CDR2 YSYEKL. This CDR3 is CASSQTGVTNGYTF. The CDR3 bases are TGCGCCAGCAGCCAAACCGGGGTAACCAATGGCTACACCTTC.

The V and J genes are TRBV10-1 and TRBJ2-1, with 15 bases matching TRBD2. The CDR3 totals 19 residues. V lost 7 bases to trimming and J lost 0 bases; unmatched junction nucleotides: 10. Germline CDR1 WNHNN, CDR2 SYGVQD (reference sequence). CDR3 sequence (DNA): TGCGCCAGCACCCCAGGACTAGCGGGAGGGACGAGCTCCTACAATGAGCAGTTCTTC. Amino acids: CASTPGLAGGTSSYNEQFF.

V and J are TRBV18 and TRBJ2-3; 8 positions agree with TRBD2. V gave up 6 bases and J gave up 0 bases; unmatched junction bases: 8. The CDR3 extends over 16 amino acids. In germline, CDR1 is KGHSH, CDR2 LQKENI. The CDR3 loop is CASSSGSLTSTDTQYF. In DNA form, the CDR3 reads TGTGCCAGCTCCAGCGGGAGCCTGACTAGCACAGATACGCAGTATTTT.